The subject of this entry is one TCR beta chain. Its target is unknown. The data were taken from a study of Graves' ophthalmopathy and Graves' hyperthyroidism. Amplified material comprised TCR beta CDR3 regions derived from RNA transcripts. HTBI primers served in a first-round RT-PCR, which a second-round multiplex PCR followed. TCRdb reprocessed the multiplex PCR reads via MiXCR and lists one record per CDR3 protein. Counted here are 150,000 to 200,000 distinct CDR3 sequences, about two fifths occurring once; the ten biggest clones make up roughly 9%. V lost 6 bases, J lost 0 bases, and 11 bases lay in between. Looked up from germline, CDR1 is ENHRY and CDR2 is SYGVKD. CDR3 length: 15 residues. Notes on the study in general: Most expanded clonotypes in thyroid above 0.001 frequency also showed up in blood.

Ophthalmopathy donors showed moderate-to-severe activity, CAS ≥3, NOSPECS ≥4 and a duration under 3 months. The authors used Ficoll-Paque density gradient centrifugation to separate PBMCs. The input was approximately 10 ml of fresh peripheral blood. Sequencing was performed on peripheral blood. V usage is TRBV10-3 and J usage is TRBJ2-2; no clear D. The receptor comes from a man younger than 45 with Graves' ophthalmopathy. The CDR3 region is CAIRGLGSNTGELFF. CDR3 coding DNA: TGTGCCATCAGGGGATTGGGATCGAACACCGGGGAGCTGTTTTTT.